Presented here are 17 T cell receptor beta chains from one specimen sequenced in a study of blood T cells in healthy people across ages. A sample-barcoded 5' primer and a J-beta primer mix were used in a second PCR of roughly 6 to 11 cycles. Each CDR3 protein gets one entry after TCRdb re-called the 5' RACE reads with MiXCR. The table records almost 300,000 distinct CDR3 sequences, about 25% of them present only once. The specimen sequenced was blood. The receptors here all came from a woman aged 65 to 85 in good health.

This rearrangement joins TRBV7-2 to TRBJ2-1, with 10 bases that match TRBD2. Germline CDR1 and CDR2: SGHTA and FQGNSA. CDR3 length: 15 residues. V was clipped by 5 bases and J by 8 bases; unmatched bases: 9. CDR3 bases: TGTGCCAGCAGCAAGCGGCTAGCGGGAGCCTATGAGCAGTTCTTC. As protein: CASSKRLAGAYEQFF.

This clonotype was recorded a few times. This chain uses TRBV18 with TRBJ2-5, with a possible D match to TRBD2 (5 bases). The last part of the DNA fits TRBJ2-7 better; the J call may be wrong. Looked up from germline, CDR1 is KGHSH and CDR2 is LQKENI. This CDR3 spans 14 amino acids. The DNA for the CDR3 is TGTGCCAGCTCACCGTTTGGGGAGAACTACGAGCAGTACTTC. This sequence encodes CASSPFGENYEQYF.

This clonotype was seen repeatedly, ten times or more. The chain links TRBV5-1 to TRBJ2-4; D is perhaps TRBD1 or TRBD2 (5 bases each). The CDR3 totals 15 residues. The V end lost 0 bases, the J end lost 1 base, and 8 bases lay between the germline ends. Per germline, CDR1 SGHRS and CDR2 YFSETQ. CDR3: CASSLAEGAKNIQYF. In DNA, the CDR3 is TGCGCCAGCAGCTTGGCCGAGGGGGCCAAAAACATTCAGTACTTC.

The chain uses TRBV12-3 or TRBV12-4 and TRBJ1-4, with D unresolved. This CDR3 contains 15 residues. Trimming cost V 0 bases and J 13 bases, with 18 bases left between them. The CDR3 region has the DNA TGTGCCAGCAGTTTAGCGCCTGACCCCGGTGAGGGACTGTTTTTT. Translated, it gives CASSLAPDPGEGLFF.

This chain uses TRBV7-6 with TRBJ2-5, with 8 bases matching TRBD2. The J call may be mistaken, given a closer DNA end match to TRBJ2-1. Germline V gives CDR1 SGHVS, CDR2 FNYEAQ. The CDR3 is 14 amino acids. For the CDR3, the DNA is TGTGCCAGCGAGGCGGGAGGCCTAAACAATGAGCAGTTCTTC. Protein: CASEAGGLNNEQFF.

About this clonotype: A junction end diverges from the germline sequence, so it may reflect a read error. The chain combines TRBV5-1 with TRBJ1-1, with D unresolved. Germline CDR1 reads SGHRS; CDR2 reads YFSETQ. The CDR3 spans 13 residues. The CDR3 loop reads CASSASRNSEAFF. The CDR3 DNA reads as TGCGCCAGCAGCGCCAGTAGGAACTCTGAAGCTTTCTTT.

This clonotype was counted a single time. The V gene is TRBV6-5, the J gene TRBJ1-5; 7 nucleotides agree with TRBD1. J was trimmed by 2 bases and V by 2 bases; bases with no gene match: 0. In germline, CDR1 is MNHEY, CDR2 SVGAGI. The CDR3 consists of 14 residues. Written as DNA, the CDR3 is TGTGCCAGCAGTTACGACAGGGGCAATCAGCCCCAGCATTTT. Its protein product is CASSYDRGNQPQHF.

In its sample, this clonotype was seen a few times. One junction end does not reproduce the germline sequence, and a read error may be involved. This sequence joins TRBV7-9 and TRBJ1-5; D uncertain. The CDR3 loop spans 15 amino acids. Germline lookup yields CDR1 SEHNR and CDR2 FQNEAQ (reference sequence). CDR3 bases: TGTGCCGGCAGCCTTAGCGGCTTGGGCGATCAGCCCCAGCATTTT. It translates to CAGSLSGLGDQPQHF. Together with reference TRBV7-9 and TRBJ1-5, the CDR3 gives the full variable domain: DTGVSQNPRHKITKRGQNVTFRCDPISEHNRLYWYRQTLGQGPEFLTYFQNEAQLEKSRLLSDRFSAERPKGSFSTLEIQRTEQGDSAMYLCAGSLSGLGDQPQHFGDGTRLSIL.

The V call is TRBV29-1, the J call TRBJ1-2, with a possible D match to TRBD1 (6 bases). CDR1 is SQVTM and CDR2 is ANQGSEA in the germline V gene. The CDR3 totals 11 residues. The V end was cut by 3 bases, the J end by 6 bases, with 8 bases between. CDR3 amino acids: CSVEGADGYTF. The DNA for the CDR3 is TGCAGCGTTGAGGGGGCGGATGGCTACACCTTC. The variable domain in full, with the rest retrieved from reference TRBV29-1 and TRBJ1-2, is SAVISQKPSRDICQRGTSLTIQCQVDSQVTMMFWYRQQPGQSLTLIATANQGSEATYESGFVIDKFPISRPNLTFSTLTVSNMSPEDSSIYLCSVEGADGYTFGSGTRLTVV.

This clonotype was seen just once. The CDR3: CASRTTRQGGPYNEQFF. In DNA, the CDR3 is TGTGCCAGCAGGACCACGAGACAGGGAGGTCCCTACAATGAGCAGTTCTTC. The V call is TRBV28, the J call TRBJ2-1, with TRBD1 as a possible D gene (7 bases). V dropped 6 bases and J dropped 2 bases, with 20 bases sitting between them. In germline, CDR1 is MDHEN, CDR2 SYDVKM. The CDR3 sequence is 17 residues long.

The J gene is TRBJ2-3, the V gene TRBV4-3; a possible D gene is TRBD2 (6 bases). Trimming stripped 4 bases from V and 6 bases from J, with 14 bases between. The CDR3 sequence is 14 residues long. From germline, CDR1 is LGHNA and CDR2 YSLEER. CDR3 sequence: CASSLSGASDTQYF. The DNA of the CDR3 is TGCGCCAGCAGCCTCTCGGGAGCAAGCGATACGCAGTATTTT.

The rearrangement joins TRBV11-2 to TRBJ1-5; 7 bases fit TRBD1. Unmatched junction bases numbered 5, after V lost 5 bases and J lost 4 bases. Germline lookup yields CDR1 SGHAT and CDR2 FQNNGV. The CDR3 sequence is 14 residues long. As DNA, the CDR3 is TGTGCCAGCAGCCTGGGACAGCAAAATCAGCCCCAGCATTTT. Amino acids: CASSLGQQNQPQHF.

The table lists this clonotype with a few counts. This may arise from a read error, as a much more abundant clone is one base away. The rearrangement links TRBV11-2 to TRBJ2-2; a possible D gene is TRBD2 (5 bases). Germline V gene lookup returns CDR1 SGHAT and CDR2 FQNNGV. The CDR3 is 15 residues long. With 5 bases removed from V and 4 bases from J, the gap between germline ends came to 14 bases. CDR3 coding DNA: TGTGCCAGCAGCCCTGAGGGCGCGGGCACCGGGGAGCTGTTTTTT. The encoded protein is CASSPEGAGTGELFF.

This clonotype was observed a handful of times. V gene TRBV7-8 combines with J gene TRBJ2-5; possibly TRBD2 for D (5 bases). Looked up from germline, CDR1 is SGHVS and CDR2 is FQNEAQ. This CDR3 comprises 14 residues. The V end lost 1 base, the J end lost 3 bases, and 9 bases lay between the germline ends. This CDR3 reads CASSLGGAEETQYF. CDR3 nucleotide sequence: TGTGCCAGCAGCTTAGGGGGAGCGGAAGAGACCCAGTACTTC. The whole variable domain, filled in from reference TRBV7-8 and TRBJ2-5, reads GAGVSQSPRYKVAKRGQDVALRCDPISGHVSLFWYQQALGQGPEFLTYFQNEAQLDKSGLPSDRFFAERPEGSVSTLKIQRTQQEDSAVYLCASSLGGAEETQYFGPGTRLLVL.

The V gene is TRBV12-3 or TRBV12-4, the J gene TRBJ1-3; TRBD1 is a possible D gene (5 bases). The CDR3 loop spans 15 amino acids. Trimming pared 7 bases from V and 9 bases from J, leaving 22 bases between. In nucleotides, the CDR3 is TGTGCCAGCAAGAGCCCAGGGAGGTCGAGGGCCACCATATATTTT. Protein sequence: CASKSPGRSRATIYF.

The chain combines TRBV10-3 with TRBJ2-3; no reliable D call. V was trimmed by 4 bases and J by 5 bases, leaving 10 bases between them. This CDR3 contains 13 residues. In germline, CDR1 is ENHRY, CDR2 SYGVKD. The CDR3: CAISVADLDTQYF. The CDR3 region has the DNA TGTGCCATCAGTGTAGCAGACCTAGATACGCAGTATTTT.

This clonotype has a handful of counts. This sequence joins TRBV29-1 and TRBJ2-1, with D unclear. Trimming pared 6 bases from V and 7 bases from J, leaving 10 bases between. Germline V gene sequence: CDR1 SQVTM, CDR2 ANQGSEA. This CDR3 region has 11 residues. This CDR3 is CSVQTGNEQFF. The CDR3 bases are TGCAGCGTCCAAACTGGGAATGAGCAGTTCTTC.